This T cell receptor beta chain was obtained from a study of T cells after yellow fever vaccination. Findings and limits, study-wide: A small proportion of clonotypes was detected in both the CD4 and CD8 compartments.

Template-switching 5'RACE yielded the TCR cDNA; a universal primer site and UMIs were added in the process. TCRdb passed the 5' RACE reads through MiXCR, listing each CDR3 protein once. The table lists hundreds of thousands of distinct CDR3 sequences, roughly 3.5% of them singletons. At least ten counts were recorded for this clonotype. Its antigen is still unknown. This receptor was obtained from a young man who received the YFV17D yellow fever vaccine. Material: PBMCs, obtained on the day of the yellow fever booster vaccination.

The CDR3 region is CASSWGGPSTDTQYF. The CDR3 region has the DNA TGCGCCAGCAGCTGGGGCGGACCTAGCACAGATACGCAGTATTTT. The chain uses TRBV5-1 and TRBJ2-3, with a tentative D call TRBD1 (5 bases). CDR1 SGHRS and CDR2 YFSETQ come from the germline V gene. The ends were cut back, 3 bases at V and 0 bases at J, with 11 bases in the middle. The CDR3 is made up of 15 amino acids.